Described below is a single T cell receptor (beta chain) sequence and its context. No cognate antigen has been identified for it. It has no much larger one-base neighbor in the sample; base qualities were not kept. This record comes from a study of Ad26.COV2.S vaccination and SARS-CoV-2 variants (dated by TCRdb to about 2021). A note on the overall study: Vaccine-arm donors were drawn from COV1001, a multicentre, randomized, double-blind, placebo-controlled phase I-IIa trial of Ad26.COV2.S in healthy adults. Participants in the trial were split at random into five groups of five each, receiving low-dose or high-dose Ad26.COV2.S once or twice, or else placebo on both occasions. A total of some 30 samples were included in the TCR-sequenced set, comprising 19 Ad26.COV2.S vaccine recipients, 5 placebo recipients and 8 SARS-CoV-2 convalescent individuals. Ad26.COV2.S was administered intramuscularly at a dose of 5x10^10 or 1x10^11 viral particles, either as one shot or as two shots given 56 days apart. Investigators did not know the trial group allocation while performing experiments and assessing outcomes. TCRbeta repertoire sequencing was used to assess the specificity and breadth of SARS-CoV-2-reactive T cell receptors after Ad26.COV2.S vaccination.

The trim is 0 bases for V and 3 bases for J, with a gap of 17 bases between the germline ends. CDR1 and CDR2 are read off the germline V gene as SGHRS and YFSETQ. From cysteine to phenylalanine, the CDR3 is 17 amino acids long. This entry keeps only the CDR3 DNA: 51 bases, framed from base 1. This specimen's treatment or condition label, per the study, means: 19 received Ad26.COV2.S at low or high dose, single or two shots; a few received placebo; per-sample allocation not given. Repertoires of vaccine and placebo recipients were sequenced from samples taken on day 63 after the first injection. In Cohort 1b, roughly 26 adults aged 18-55 years were enrolled at a single site in Boston, USA, between 29 July and 7 August 2020. Ad26.COV2.S was a replication-incompetent adenovirus type 26 vector expressing a prefusion-stabilized SARS-CoV-2 spike protein from the original Wuhan strain. The immunoSEQ Assay was used to sequence TCRbeta CDR3 regions. After extraction, genomic DNA underwent amplification by bias-controlled multiplex PCR, followed by high-throughput sequencing. Per the original workflow: To quantify the absolute abundance of every unique TCRbeta CDR3 region, sequences were collapsed and filtered. T cell fraction was estimated by normalization of TCRbeta template counts to usable DNA, with usable DNA being measured through amplification of reference genes present in all nucleated cells. Repertoire TCRs were annotated as SARS-CoV-2-specific by exact matching of V gene, CDR3 amino acid sequence and J gene to a known reactive TCR set. The reference SARS-CoV-2 TCR set was obtained from MIRA and was filtered for enrichment in COVID-19-positive ImmuneCODE repertoires, whereby public or cross-reactive TCRs were removed. Using the MIRA antigens, annotated TCRs were further analysed by specific ORF or by position within an ORF. Depth was the summed frequency of annotated unique rearrangements, while breadth was defined as annotated unique rearrangements over total unique productive rearrangements. Two-sided Wilcoxon rank-sum tests were used to compare TCR breadth between groups. Drawn from immuneACCESS, this table holds only the in-frame rearrangements with V and J called that TCRdb kept. Clones are partly lost; checked studies trace under half to an unresolved V gene and leave the rest unexplained. That table is the source of V, J and clone size, and D and trimming were worked out from the DNA. The sample table records some 400,000 clones; 89% of these occur just once. The ten biggest clones cover under 2% of the sample.

Results the study describes overall, beyond this receptor: The authors noted that the TCR breadth and depth analyses may have underestimated total T cell responses. Ad26.COV2.S recipients had higher spike-specific TCR breadth than placebo recipients (P = 0.0014). The study was not powered for comparison of responses between vaccine doses or regimens. Vaccine and placebo recipients had similar non-spike TCR breadth, a finding consistent with the vaccine containing only spike. After vaccination, spike-specific CD8+ and CD4+ T cell responses were reported to show substantial breadth.

The sequences come from peripheral blood, collected in a trial of Ad26.COV2.S vaccine versus placebo. The receptor's source is a person between 18 and 65 years old who received the Ad26.COV2.S COVID-19 vaccine or a placebo. The rearrangement combines TRBV5-1 with TRBJ2-3, and possibly TRBD2, on 7 matching bases. The CDR3 is CASSLDPIGGATDTQYF. The DNA reads TGCGCCAGCAGCTTGGACCCCATTGGGGGGGCGACAGATACGCAGTATTTT.